One and the same sample provided the 5 T cell receptor beta chains below, sequenced in a study of blood T cell repertoires in COVID-19. Clones were sequenced by immunoSEQ multiplex PCR, and TCRdb holds only the in-frame ones, with some missing. Altogether under 350,000 clones are present, about 89% being singletons, with the ten largest covering approximately 2%. The source material was peripheral blood. These receptors were taken from a man aged 45-65 years with acute or convalescent COVID-19.

This chain links TRBV7-2 with TRBJ2-5; possible D gene TRBD2, 5 bases. The V and J ends lost 5 bases and 4 bases respectively, with 11 bases between them. The CDR3 is 13 residues long. CDR1 and CDR2 from the germline V gene are SGHTA and FQGNSA. The CDR3 protein is CASSPGIRETQYF. CDR3 DNA: TGTGCCAGCAGCCCCGGGATCCGAGAGACCCAGTACTTC.

The chain recombines TRBV6-1 with TRBJ2-7; D gene uncertain. The CDR3 loop spans 13 amino acids. Looked up from germline, CDR1 is MNHNS and CDR2 is SASEGT. Trimming stripped 3 bases from V and 0 bases from J, with 6 bases between. The DNA for the CDR3 is TGTGCCAGCAGTGAGTACAGCTCCTACGAGCAGTACTTC. Translation: CASSEYSSYEQYF.

The genes are TRBV27 and TRBJ1-1; no clear D. The CDR3 has 14 amino acids. CDR1 and CDR2 from the germline V gene are MNHEY and SMNVEV (reference sequence). V lost 3 bases, J lost 0 bases, and 8 bases lay in between. Here the CDR3 reads CASSFRSMNTEAFF. The DNA for the CDR3 is TGTGCCAGCAGTTTTCGAAGCATGAACACTGAAGCTTTCTTT.

This clone showed up just a few times. V is TRBV4-1 and J is TRBJ2-7; 9 bases are shared with TRBD1. Germline V CDR1 and CDR2: MGHRA, YSYEKL. The CDR3 extends over 20 amino acids. J lost 5 bases, V lost 0 bases, and 20 bases had no gene match. In DNA form, the CDR3 reads TGCGCCAGCAGCCAAGATCGCTTACGAAAGGGACAGGGTAATTTGGACGAGCAGTACTTC. This codes for CASSQDRLRKGQGNLDEQYF.

V usage is TRBV29-1 and J usage is TRBJ2-2, with 7 bases fitting TRBD1. Germline V gene sequence: CDR1 SQVTM, CDR2 ANQGSEA. The CDR3 is 15 amino acids. Trimming removed 6 bases from V and 5 bases from J; junction bases left unmatched: 12. The CDR3 protein is CSVPSGSGGTGELFF. CDR3 DNA sequence: TGCAGCGTGCCGAGTGGATCAGGGGGTACCGGGGAGCTGTTTTTT.